The TCR beta chain under discussion was sequenced for a study of blood T cell repertoires in COVID-19. This CDR3 spans 16 amino acids. Germline V gene lookup returns CDR1 LNHNV and CDR2 YYDKDF (reference sequence). V was clipped by 5 bases and J by 2 bases, with 18 bases between them. The participants were between about 18 and 95 years old and came from under 25 US areas. The table came from immunoSEQ multiplex PCR; TCRdb's copy has only in-frame clones and leaves some out. This sample has fewer than 350,000 clones, with approximately 91% found just once. The receptor comes from a woman in her forties with acute COVID-19. What was sequenced was PBMCs or T cells enriched from blood (not recorded which). V and J are TRBV15 and TRBJ1-1; D possibly corresponds to TRBD1 (6 bases). In nucleotides, the CDR3 is TGTGCCACCAGCCACGTGCTTGGGACACTTAACACTGAAGCTTTCTTT. It translates to CATSHVLGTLNTEAFF.